This TCR beta chain was captured in a study of T cell responses to AZD1222 COVID-19 vaccine. Assay used: immunoSEQ multiplex PCR; TCRdb lists only in-frame clones, some missing. The sample lists around 200,000 clones; 85% to 90% were seen once. The CDR3 has 11 amino acids. CDR1 SGHTA and CDR2 FQGTGA come from the germline V gene. A note on this clone: Its antigen remains unidentified. The junction differs from germline at one of its ends, possibly a read error.

Study-level findings and limits: The sample set comprised mostly white British donors with more females, and clonal diversity was possibly underestimated. Reportedly, close to half of spike-specific TCRs are directed against unmutated variant regions.

The chain carries TRBV7-3 and TRBJ1-2; D call uncertain. The specimen was peripheral blood, collected on day 0 of AZD1222 vaccination. The clonotype originates from an adult in good health. The CDR3 spells CASSPRRELAF. CDR3 nucleotide sequence: TGTGCCAGCAGCCCCAGAAGAGAGTTGGCCTTC.